Listed below are T cell receptor beta chains from one sample, sequenced in a study of blood T cell repertoires in COVID-19. TCRdb's copy holds only in-frame clones and misses some; the assay was immunoSEQ multiplex PCR. The sample consists of about 310,000 clones, 89% of them appearing once. What was sequenced was PBMCs or T cells enriched from blood (not recorded which). Receptor source: a man aged 55 to 70 who had recovered from COVID-19. CDR3s include the opening cysteine and the closing phenylalanine or tryptophan.

V	J	CDR3
TRBV4-2	TRBJ2-3	CASSQGLAVSTDTQYF
TRBV15	TRBJ2-2	CATPRDRYTGELFF
TRBV30	TRBJ2-7	CAGAGIYEQYF
TRBV7-3	TRBJ1-1	CASSPSVGAEAFF
TRBV7-2	TRBJ2-5	CASSWGRGGETQYF
TRBV5-1	TRBJ2-6	CASSLAPGSGANVLTF
TRBV19	TRBJ2-1	CASTPWVTRAYNEQFF
TRBV11-2	TRBJ2-5	CASSLGGGALRETQYF
TRBV5-4	TRBJ1-3	CASSRNGLQGGPGNTIYF
TRBV5-4	TRBJ2-5	CASSSRDRGYEETQYF
TRBV28	TRBJ2-7	CARPLIRDRIAYEQYF
TRBV3-1/TRBV3-2	TRBJ2-3	CASAKRSTDTQYF
TRBV27	TRBJ1-2	CASSSIVGDRDRSYNYGYTF
TRBV30	TRBJ1-6	CAWSFVNSPLHF
TRBV5-8	TRBJ1-5	CASSVRLNQPQHF
TRBV6-5	TRBJ2-7	CASRATTGASYEQYF
TRBV21-1	TRBJ2-1	CASSHLVGRPVHNEQFF
TRBV24-1	TRBJ2-1	CATSDRTQGEFWNEQFF
TRBV21-1	TRBJ2-3	CASTSTGIGTDTQYF
TRBV2	TRBJ1-4	CASRADIEKLFF